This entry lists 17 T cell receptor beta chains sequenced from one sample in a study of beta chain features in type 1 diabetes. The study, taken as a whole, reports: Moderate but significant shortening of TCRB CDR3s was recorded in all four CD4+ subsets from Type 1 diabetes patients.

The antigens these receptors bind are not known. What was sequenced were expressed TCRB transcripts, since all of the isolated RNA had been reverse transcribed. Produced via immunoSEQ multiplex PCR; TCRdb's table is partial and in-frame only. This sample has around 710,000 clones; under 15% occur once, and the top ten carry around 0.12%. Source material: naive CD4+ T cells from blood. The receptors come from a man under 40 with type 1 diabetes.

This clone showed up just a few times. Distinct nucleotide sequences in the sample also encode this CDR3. Here the CDR3 reads CASSYLGSNQPQHF. The DNA of the CDR3 is TGTGCCAGCAGTTATCTGGGGTCGAATCAGCCCCAGCATTTT. This chain joins TRBV6-5 and TRBJ1-5; D is uncertain. Germline values: CDR1 MNHEY, CDR2 SVGAGI. Trimming pared 3 bases from V and 4 bases from J, leaving 10 bases between. The CDR3 sequence is 14 residues long.

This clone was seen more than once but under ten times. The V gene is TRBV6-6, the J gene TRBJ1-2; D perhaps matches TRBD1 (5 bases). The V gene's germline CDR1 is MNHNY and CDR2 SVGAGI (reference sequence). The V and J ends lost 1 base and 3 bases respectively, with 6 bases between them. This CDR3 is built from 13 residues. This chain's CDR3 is CASSYLGDYGYTF. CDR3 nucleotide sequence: TGTGCCAGCAGTTACTTGGGGGACTATGGCTACACCTTC.

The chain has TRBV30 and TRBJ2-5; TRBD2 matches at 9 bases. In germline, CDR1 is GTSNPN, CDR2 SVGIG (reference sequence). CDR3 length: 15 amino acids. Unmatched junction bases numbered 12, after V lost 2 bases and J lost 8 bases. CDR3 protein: CAWSIRLAGVPTQYF. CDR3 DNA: TGTGCCTGGAGTATCCGTTTAGCGGGGGTACCCACCCAGTACTTC. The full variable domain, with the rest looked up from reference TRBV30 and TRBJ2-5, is SQTIHQWPATLVQPVGSPLSLECTVEGTSNPNLYWYRQAAGRGLQLLFYSVGIGQISSEVPQNLSASRPQDRQFILSSKKLLLSDSGFYLCAWSIRLAGVPTQYFGPGTRLLVL.

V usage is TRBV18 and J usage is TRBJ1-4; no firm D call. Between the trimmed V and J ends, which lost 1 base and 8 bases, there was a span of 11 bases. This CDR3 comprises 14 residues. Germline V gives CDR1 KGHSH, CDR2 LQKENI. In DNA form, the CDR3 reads TGTGCCAGCTCACCACAGGGATCGGGGGAAAAACTGTTTTTT. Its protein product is CASSPQGSGEKLFF.

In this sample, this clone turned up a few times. CDR3 bases: TGTGCCAGCAGCTTAGGTGGCAGGGACTACGAGCAGTACTTC. This encodes CASSLGGRDYEQYF. This sequence joins TRBV7-2 and TRBJ2-7; D possibly corresponds to TRBD1 (5 bases). Germline CDR1 SGHTA, CDR2 FQGNSA. V lost 1 base and J lost 3, with 10 bases in between. This CDR3 is 14 amino acids long.

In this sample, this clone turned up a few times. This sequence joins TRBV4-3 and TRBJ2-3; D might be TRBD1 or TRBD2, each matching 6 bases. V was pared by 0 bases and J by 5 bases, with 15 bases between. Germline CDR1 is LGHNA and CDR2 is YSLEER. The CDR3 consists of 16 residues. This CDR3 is CASSQDIWGAGDTQYF. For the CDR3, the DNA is TGCGCCAGCAGCCAAGATATATGGGGGGCCGGAGATACGCAGTATTTT.

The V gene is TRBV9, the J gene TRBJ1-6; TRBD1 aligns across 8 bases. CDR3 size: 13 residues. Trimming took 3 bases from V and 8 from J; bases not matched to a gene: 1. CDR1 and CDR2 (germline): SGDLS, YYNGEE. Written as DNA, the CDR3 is TGTGCCAGCAGCGGGGACAGGTATTCACCCCTCCACTTT. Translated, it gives CASSGDRYSPLHF.

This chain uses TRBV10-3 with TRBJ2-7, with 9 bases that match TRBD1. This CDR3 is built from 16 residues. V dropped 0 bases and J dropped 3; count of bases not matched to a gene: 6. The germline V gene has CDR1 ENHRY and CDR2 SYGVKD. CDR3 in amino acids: CAISESGDRAVYEQYF. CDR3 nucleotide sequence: TGTGCCATCAGTGAGTCGGGGGACAGGGCAGTCTACGAGCAGTACTTC.

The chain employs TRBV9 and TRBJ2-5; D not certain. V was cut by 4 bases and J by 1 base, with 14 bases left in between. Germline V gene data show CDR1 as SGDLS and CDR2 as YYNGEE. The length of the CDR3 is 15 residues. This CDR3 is CASSTRGHSQETQYF. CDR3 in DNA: TGTGCCAGCAGCACCAGAGGCCACAGCCAAGAGACCCAGTACTTC. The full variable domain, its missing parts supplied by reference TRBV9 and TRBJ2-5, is DSGVTQTPKHLITATGQRVTLRCSPRSGDLSVYWYQQSLDQGLQFLIQYYNGEERAKGNILERFSAQQFPDLHSELNLSSLELGDSALYFCASSTRGHSQETQYFGPGTRLLVL.

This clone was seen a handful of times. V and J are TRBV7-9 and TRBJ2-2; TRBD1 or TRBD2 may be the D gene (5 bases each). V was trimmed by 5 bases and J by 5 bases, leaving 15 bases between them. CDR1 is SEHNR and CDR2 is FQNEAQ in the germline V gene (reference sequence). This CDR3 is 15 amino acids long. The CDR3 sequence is CASSPGQGRTGELFF. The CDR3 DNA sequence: TGTGCCAGCAGCCCCGGGCAGGGACGGACCGGGGAGCTGTTTTTT.

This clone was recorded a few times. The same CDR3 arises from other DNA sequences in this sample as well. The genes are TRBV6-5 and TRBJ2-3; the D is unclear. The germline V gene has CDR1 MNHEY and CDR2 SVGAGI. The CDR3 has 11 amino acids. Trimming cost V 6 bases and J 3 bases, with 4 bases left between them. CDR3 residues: CASSHTDTQYF. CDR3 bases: TGTGCCAGCAGCCATACAGATACGCAGTATTTT.

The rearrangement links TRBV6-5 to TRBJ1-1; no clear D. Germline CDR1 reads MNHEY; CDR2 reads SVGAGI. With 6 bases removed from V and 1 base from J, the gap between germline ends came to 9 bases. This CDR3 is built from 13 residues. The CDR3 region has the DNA TGTGCCAGCAGATCTACATCGAACACTGAAGCTTTCTTT. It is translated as CASRSTSNTEAFF.

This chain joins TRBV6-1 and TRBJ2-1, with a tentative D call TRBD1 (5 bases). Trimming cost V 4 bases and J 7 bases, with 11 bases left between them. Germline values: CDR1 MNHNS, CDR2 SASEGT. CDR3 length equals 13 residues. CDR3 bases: TGTGCCAGCAGTGGCTCGCAGGGTAATGAGCAGTTCTTC. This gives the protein CASSGSQGNEQFF.

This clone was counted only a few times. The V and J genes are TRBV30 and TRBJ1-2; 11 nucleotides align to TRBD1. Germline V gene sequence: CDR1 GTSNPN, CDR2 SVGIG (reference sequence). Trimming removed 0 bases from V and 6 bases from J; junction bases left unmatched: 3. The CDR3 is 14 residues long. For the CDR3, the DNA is TGTGCCTGGAGTGTGGACAGGGGGCTCGATGGCTACACCTTC. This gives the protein CAWSVDRGLDGYTF.

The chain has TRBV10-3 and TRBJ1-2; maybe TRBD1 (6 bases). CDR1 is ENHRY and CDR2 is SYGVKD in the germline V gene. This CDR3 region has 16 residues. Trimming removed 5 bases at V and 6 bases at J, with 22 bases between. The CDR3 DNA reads TGTGCCATCAGTTCAGGACCGCTCACAGGGATCCATGGCTACACCTTC. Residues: CAISSGPLTGIHGYTF.

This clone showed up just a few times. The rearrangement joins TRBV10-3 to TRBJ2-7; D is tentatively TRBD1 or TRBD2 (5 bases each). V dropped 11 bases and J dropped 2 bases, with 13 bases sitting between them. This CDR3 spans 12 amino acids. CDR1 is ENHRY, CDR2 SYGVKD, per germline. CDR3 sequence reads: CALGAGTYEQYF. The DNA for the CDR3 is TGTGCCCTCGGGGCTGGGACCTACGAGCAGTACTTC.

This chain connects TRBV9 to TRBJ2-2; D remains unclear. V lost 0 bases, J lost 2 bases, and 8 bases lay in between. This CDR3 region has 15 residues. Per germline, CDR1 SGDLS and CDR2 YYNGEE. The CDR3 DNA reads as TGTGCCAGCAGCGTAGTGAATTCCAACACCGGGGAGCTGTTTTTT. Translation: CASSVVNSNTGELFF.